This T cell receptor beta chain was identified in a study of blood T cell repertoires in COVID-19. The repertoire was sequenced with immunoSEQ multiplex PCR; TCRdb's copy has only in-frame clones and lacks some. Of more than 200,000 clones in the sample, more than 65% were seen once. CDR1 and CDR2 (germline): SEHNR, FQNEAQ (reference sequence). V gave up 5 bases and J gave up 9 bases, with 14 bases separating them. The CDR3 extends over 13 amino acids. The sequenced material came from peripheral blood. This TCR was sampled from an elderly woman with acute or convalescent COVID-19. The chain is built from TRBV7-9 and TRBJ1-5; no clear D. The CDR3 sequence: CASSTGRTGPQHF. The CDR3 nucleotides are TGTGCCAGCAGCACGGGGAGAACGGGGCCCCAGCATTTT.